The present T cell receptor (beta chain) was sequenced within a study of CD8+ T cells in alopecia areata. Study outcomes and limitations: Scalp and blood samples kept many expanded lesional clones throughout tofacitinib.

This clone was observed a few times. Antigen specificity is unknown. Trimming left V 0 bases short and J 1 base short, with 11 bases between. The CDR3 covers 16 residues. Germline-derived CDR1 and CDR2 are LGHNA and YNFKEQ. The sequencing template was cDNA reverse transcribed from extracted RNA. Generated by immunoSEQ multiplex PCR, the TCRdb table keeps only in-frame clones and is missing some. The table shows 160,000 or so clones, with 58% occurring only once. This sample's treatment: oral pan-JAK inhibitor, 5-10 mg twice daily. The sample consisted of CD4+ T cells sorted from blood, taken around week 55, from a patient treated with tofacitinib. The TCR sequence derives from a human donor with alopecia areata. The chain joins TRBV4-2 to TRBJ2-3, with unresolved D. In DNA form, the CDR3 reads TGTGCCAGCAGCCAAGATTCTAACACCGGCACAGATACGCAGTATTTT. Translation gives CASSQDSNTGTDTQYF.